Listed below are T cell receptor beta chains from one sample, sequenced in a study of blood T cells in healthy people across ages. MiXCR, run by TCRdb on the 5' RACE reads, gives a single entry per CDR3 protein. The data contain 1.2 million to 1.5 million distinct CDR3 sequences, roughly 40% of them singletons. The sequenced sample was blood. The origin of the receptors is a woman younger than 30 in good health. CDR3s include the opening cysteine and the closing phenylalanine or tryptophan. Fields, in order: V gene, D gene, CDR3 length, clone size, J gene, CDR3 protein, CDR3 DNA. D genes are given only for firm matches. Some rows mark clone size as missing; the rest say once, few, many or name a class of expanded clone.

TRBV2,TRBD1,14,few,TRBJ1-2,CANRPRGQGDGYTF,TGTGCCAACCGACCCCGGGGACAGGGGGATGGCTACACCTTC
TRBV20-1,TRBD2,17,NA,TRBJ2-1,CSARAGLAGDDYNEQFF,TGCAGTGCTAGAGCCGGACTAGCGGGAGACGACTACAATGAGCAGTTCTTC
TRBV6-8,NA,15,NA,TRBJ2-1,CASSLWHLGWDEQFF,TGTGCCAGCAGTTTATGGCACCTAGGTTGGGATGAGCAGTTCTTC
TRBV5-1,NA,15,NA,TRBJ2-5,CASSPLPGPQETQYF,TGCGCCAGCAGCCCTTTACCGGGTCCCCAAGAGACCCAGTACTTC
TRBV6-6,TRBD1,12,few,TRBJ1-1,CASTYGQVEAFF,TGTGCCAGCACCTATGGACAGGTTGAAGCTTTCTTT
TRBV6-1,NA,12,NA,TRBJ2-3,CASRAIPDTQYF,TGTGCCAGCAGAGCAATCCCAGATACGCAGTATTTT
TRBV6-5,NA,16,NA,TRBJ2-3,CASGDFLRGGGHTQYF,TGTGCCAGCGGCGACTTCTTAAGAGGGGGGGGACATACGCAGTATTTT
TRBV12-3/TRBV12-4,NA,16,NA,TRBJ2-1,CASSSRGRSSYNEQFF,TGTGCCAGCAGCTCTCGAGGCCGTAGCTCCTACAATGAGCAGTTCTTC
TRBV2,NA,13,NA,TRBJ2-3,CASRARNSDPQYF,TGTGCCAGCAGGGCCCGGAATTCAGATCCGCAGTATTTT
TRBV4-1,NA,17,few,TRBJ2-7,CASSQPLEGLSSYEQYF,TGCGCCAGCAGCCAACCACTTGAAGGCCTGAGCTCCTACGAGCAGTACTTC
TRBV6-2/TRBV6-3,TRBD2,14,NA,TRBJ2-3,CATRLAGVTDTQYF,TGTGCCACAAGACTAGCGGGGGTGACAGATACGCAGTATTTT
TRBV2,TRBD2,17,few,TRBJ2-1,CASSEVEGTRVLNEQFF,TGTGCCAGCAGTGAAGTGGAAGGGACTAGGGTTTTGAATGAGCAGTTCTTC
TRBV5-1,NA,16,NA,TRBJ2-1,CASSLQRQGSYNEQFF,TGCGCCAGCAGCTTGCAACGGCAGGGCTCCTACAATGAGCAGTTCTTC
TRBV28,NA,12,few,TRBJ1-2,CASSWKAYGYTF,TGTGCCAGCAGTTGGAAGGCCTATGGCTACACCTTC
TRBV6-2/TRBV6-3,TRBD2,17,once,TRBJ2-7,CASSRVPGLAMDDEQYF,TGTGCCAGCAGCCGAGTACCGGGACTAGCGATGGATGACGAGCAGTACTTC
TRBV12-3/TRBV12-4,TRBD1,18,few,TRBJ2-3,CASSLAATGGVLFDTQYF,TGTGCCAGCAGTTTAGCAGCGACAGGGGGCGTTTTGTTTGATACGCAGTATTTT
TRBV20-1,NA,17,few,TRBJ2-3,CSAGRGGDLSSTDTQYF,TGCAGTGCTGGCCGAGGGGGGGACCTCTCTAGCACAGATACGCAGTATTTT
TRBV3-1,TRBD1,15,NA,TRBJ2-7,CASSHPTGGSDEQYF,TGTGCCAGCAGCCACCCGACAGGGGGCTCCGACGAGCAGTACTTC
TRBV18,NA,13,NA,TRBJ2-5,CASSPVGWIEQYF,TGTGCCAGCTCACCCGTAGGGTGGATTGAGCAGTACTTC
TRBV6-5,NA,11,NA,TRBJ2-7,CASSAIDEQYF,TGTGCCAGCAGTGCGATTGATGAGCAGTACTTC
TRBV12-3/TRBV12-4,NA,13,NA,TRBJ2-5,CASSPRVPETQYF,TGTGCCAGCAGTCCGCGGGTCCCAGAGACCCAGTACTTC
TRBV27,TRBD2,15,few,TRBJ2-1,CASSYTGLINNEQFF,TGTGCCAGCAGTTATACGGGACTAATTAACAATGAGCAGTTCTTC
TRBV6-5,NA,13,few,TRBJ2-1,CASSPDSPNEQFF,TGTGCCAGCAGCCCGGACAGCCCCAATGAGCAGTTCTTC
TRBV28,TRBD2,15,NA,TRBJ2-5,CVSRPDSGGGNEQYF,TGTGTCAGCAGACCGGACTCGGGAGGAGGCAATGAGCAGTACTTC
TRBV6-2/TRBV6-3,NA,13,NA,TRBJ1-1,CASSYLRGTEAFF,TGTGCCAGCAGTTACCTCCGGGGCACTGAAGCTTTCTTT
TRBV19,NA,14,NA,TRBJ2-3,CATIPGRGTDTQYF,TGTGCCACTATCCCTGGGCGGGGCACAGATACGCAGTATTTT
TRBV27,TRBD2,17,few,TRBJ2-5,CASSLVRSGGLQETQYF,TGTGCCAGCAGTTTGGTGAGGAGCGGGGGCCTCCAAGAGACCCAGTACTTC
TRBV6-1,NA,13,NA,TRBJ1-2,CASSEALLYGYTF,TGTGCCAGCAGTGAGGCTCTGCTCTATGGCTACACCTTC
TRBV11-2,NA,17,NA,TRBJ1-4,CASSPLSLTGVNEKLFF,TGTGCCAGCAGCCCCTTAAGCCTGACAGGAGTTAATGAAAAACTGTTTTTT